This T cell receptor beta chain was identified in a study of T-cell memory formation after mild COVID-19 (dated by TCRdb to the early 2020s). Study-level background: TCR sequence clusters from the two donors were found to be largely donor specific. In a couple of donors, T-cell clones that expanded and contracted after mild COVID-19 were tracked by sequencing TCRalpha and TCRbeta repertoires over time. Two young, previously healthy adult volunteers made up the cohort, one male and one female. The paper as a whole reports these results and caveats: Clones that contracted from day 15 to 85 showed balanced CD4/CD8 phenotypes, whereas a second wave of clones that expanded from day 15 to 37 leaned towards CD4+. The detection of some responding clones in pre-infection memory suggests that pre-existing cross-reactive memory T cells joined the SARS-CoV-2 response. Contracting CD4+ clones appeared mostly in the CM and EM memory subsets, whereas CD8+ clones were enriched in EMRA. SARS-CoV-2 specificity was not confirmed for the second-wave clones peaking on day 37. The study included only a couple of mild cases, and larger cohorts that include severe cases with pre-infection samples were judged to be necessary.

In the case of this clonotype: There is no known antigen for this receptor. It has no much larger one-base neighbor in the sample; base qualities were not kept.

Ficoll-Paque density gradient centrifugation was the method used to isolate PBMCs. From its cysteine to its phenylalanine, the CDR3 spans 14 amino acids. Left in the record is the CDR3 DNA by itself, 42 bases read in frame from the first base. The germline ends are 9 bases apart after V is trimmed by 1 base and J by 8 bases. CDR1 SEHNR and CDR2 FQNEAQ were looked up in the germline V gene (reference sequence). Sequenced using an Illumina NovaSeq 6000. Using 5'RACE with constant-segment primers, TCRalpha and TCRbeta cDNA libraries were constructed, with sample barcodes and unique molecular identifiers added in the process. Trizol reagent was used to extract RNA from every sample. Library amplification was performed in two PCR steps, and a second sample barcode and Illumina TruSeq adapters were introduced in the second step. The libraries were sequenced on an Illumina NovaSeq using 2 x 150 bp paired-end reads. As for the original processing: With migec v1.2.7, reads were demultiplexed and then collapsed into UMI-guided consensus sequences. With mixcr v2.1.11, UMI consensuses were aligned to TRA and TRB V and J templates and assembled into clonotypes. A clonotype was counted as expanded or contracted only when both edgeR and NoisET called the clonotype significant, with the noise models trained on biological replicates. For edgeR calls, the cutoffs were a false discovery rate-adjusted p below 0.01 and a log2 fold-change threshold of 1. As an exploratory analysis of dynamics, max-normalized trajectories of the 1000 most abundant clonotypes were examined with PCA combined with hierarchical clustering. The CD4 or CD8 phenotype of responding clones was assigned using the separately sequenced CD4+ and CD8+ repertoires. In TCRdb, the public reads were trimmed at Q25 with fastp and aligned with MiXCR, with productive beta chains retained. Identical CDR3 protein sequences are pooled into one entry, listed with their most common genes and DNA. These V and J calls derive from TCRdb rather than the authors' analysis. Here the sample has hundreds of thousands of distinct CDR3 sequences; 14% occur a single time. Less than 25% of the sample goes to the ten largest clones.

Material: PBMCs or a T cell subset sorted from them (not recorded which). This clonotype originated in a man aged 18-30 years who had mild COVID-19 (a few samples of this study predate the infection). The sample titles of this study are shuffled in the database, so cell type and time point are left out; the donor was told from shared clones. The receptor chain draws on TRBV7-9 and TRBJ1-6; TRBD1 is possibly the D segment (5 matching bases). The CDR3 protein: CASSLGGMDSPLHF. The DNA is TGTGCCAGCAGCTTAGGGGGCATGGATTCACCCCTCCACTTT.